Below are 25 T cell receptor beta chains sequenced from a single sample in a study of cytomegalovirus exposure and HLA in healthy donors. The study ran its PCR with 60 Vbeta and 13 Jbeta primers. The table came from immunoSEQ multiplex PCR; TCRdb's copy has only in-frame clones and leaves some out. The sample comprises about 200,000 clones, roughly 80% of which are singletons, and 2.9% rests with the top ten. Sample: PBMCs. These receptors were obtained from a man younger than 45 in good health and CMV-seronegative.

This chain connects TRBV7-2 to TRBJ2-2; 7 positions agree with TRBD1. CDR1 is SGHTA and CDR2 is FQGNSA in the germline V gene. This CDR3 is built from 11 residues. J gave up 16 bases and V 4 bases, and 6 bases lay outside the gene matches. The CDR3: CASSSTGLRFF. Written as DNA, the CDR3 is TGTGCCAGCAGCTCGACAGGGTTGCGGTTTTTT.

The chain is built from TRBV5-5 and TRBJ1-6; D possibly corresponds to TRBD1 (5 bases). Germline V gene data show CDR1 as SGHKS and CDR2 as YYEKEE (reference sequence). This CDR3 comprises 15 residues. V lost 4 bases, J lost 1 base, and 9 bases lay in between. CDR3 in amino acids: CASSGGGSYNSPLHF. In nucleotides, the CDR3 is TGTGCCAGCAGCGGGGGGGGTTCCTATAATTCACCCCTCCACTTT.

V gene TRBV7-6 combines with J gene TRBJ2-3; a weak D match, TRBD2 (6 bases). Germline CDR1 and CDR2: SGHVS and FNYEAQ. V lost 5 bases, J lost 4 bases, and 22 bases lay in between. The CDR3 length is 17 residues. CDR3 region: CASSTGRFLGGPDTQYF. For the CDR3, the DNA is TGTGCCAGCAGCACCGGGAGATTCCTAGGTGGCCCAGATACGCAGTATTTT.

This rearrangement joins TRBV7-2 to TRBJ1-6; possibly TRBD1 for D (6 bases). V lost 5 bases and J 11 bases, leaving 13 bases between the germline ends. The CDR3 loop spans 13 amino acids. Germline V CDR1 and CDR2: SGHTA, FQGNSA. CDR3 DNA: TGTGCCAGCAGCGCGAAGACAGGACCACCCCTCCACTTT. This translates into CASSAKTGPPLHF.

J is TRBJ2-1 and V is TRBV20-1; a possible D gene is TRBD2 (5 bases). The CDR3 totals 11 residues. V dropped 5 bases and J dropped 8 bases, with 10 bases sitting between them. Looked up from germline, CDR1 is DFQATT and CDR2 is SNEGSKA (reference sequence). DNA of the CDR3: TGCAGTGCTGGCGGGCGGGATGAGCAGTTCTTC. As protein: CSAGGRDEQFF.

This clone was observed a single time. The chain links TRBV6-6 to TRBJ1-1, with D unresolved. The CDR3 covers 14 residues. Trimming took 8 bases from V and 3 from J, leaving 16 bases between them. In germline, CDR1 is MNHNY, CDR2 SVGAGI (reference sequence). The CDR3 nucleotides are TGTGCCAGCGTGCGGGCAGGTATGGACACTGAAGCTTTCTTT. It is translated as CASVRAGMDTEAFF.

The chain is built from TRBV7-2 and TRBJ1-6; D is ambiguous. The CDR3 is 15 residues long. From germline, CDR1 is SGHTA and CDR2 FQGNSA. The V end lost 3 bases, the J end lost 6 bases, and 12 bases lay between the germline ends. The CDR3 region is CASSFAATGNSPLHF. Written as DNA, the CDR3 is TGTGCCAGCAGCTTCGCCGCGACGGGTAATTCACCCCTCCACTTT.

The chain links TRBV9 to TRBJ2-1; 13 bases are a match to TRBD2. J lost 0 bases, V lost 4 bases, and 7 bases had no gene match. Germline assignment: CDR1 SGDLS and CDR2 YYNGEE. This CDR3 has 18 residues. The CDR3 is CASSQGLAGASSYNEQFF. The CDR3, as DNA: TGTGCCAGCAGCCAAGGACTAGCGGGGGCCAGCTCCTACAATGAGCAGTTCTTC. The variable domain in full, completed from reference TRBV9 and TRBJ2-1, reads DSGVTQTPKHLITATGQRVTLRCSPRSGDLSVYWYQQSLDQGLQFLIQYYNGEERAKGNILERFSAQQFPDLHSELNLSSLELGDSALYFCASSQGLAGASSYNEQFFGPGTRLTVL.

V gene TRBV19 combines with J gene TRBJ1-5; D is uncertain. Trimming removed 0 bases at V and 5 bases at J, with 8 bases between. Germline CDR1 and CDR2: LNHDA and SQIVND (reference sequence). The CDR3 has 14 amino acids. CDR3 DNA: TGTGCCAGTAGTATAGACCCCGTCGATCAGCCCCAGCATTTT. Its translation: CASSIDPVDQPQHF. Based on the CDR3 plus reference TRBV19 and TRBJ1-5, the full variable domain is DGGITQSPKYLFRKEGQNVTLSCEQNLNHDAMYWYRQDPGQGLRLIYYSQIVNDFQKGDIAEGYSVSREKKESFPLTVTSAQKNPTAFYLCASSIDPVDQPQHFGDGTRLSIL.

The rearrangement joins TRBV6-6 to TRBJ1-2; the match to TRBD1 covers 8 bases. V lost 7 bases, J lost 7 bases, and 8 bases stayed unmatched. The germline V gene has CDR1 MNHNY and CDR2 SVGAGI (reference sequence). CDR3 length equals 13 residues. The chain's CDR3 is CASTLMQGAGYTF. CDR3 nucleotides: TGTGCCAGCACCCTTATGCAGGGGGCTGGCTACACCTTC.

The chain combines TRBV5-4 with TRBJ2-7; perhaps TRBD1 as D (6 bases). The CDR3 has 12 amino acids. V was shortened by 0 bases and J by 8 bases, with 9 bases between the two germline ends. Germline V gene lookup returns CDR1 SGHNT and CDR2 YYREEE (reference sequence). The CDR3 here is CASSLDGDKQYF. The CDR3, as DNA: TGTGCCAGCAGCTTGGACGGGGACAAGCAGTACTTC. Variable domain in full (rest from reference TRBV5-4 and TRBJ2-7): ETGVTQSPTHLIKTRGQQVTLRCSSQSGHNTVSWYQQALGQGPQFIFQYYREEENGRGNFPPRFSGLQFPNYSSELNVNALELDDSALYLCASSLDGDKQYFGPGTRLTVT.

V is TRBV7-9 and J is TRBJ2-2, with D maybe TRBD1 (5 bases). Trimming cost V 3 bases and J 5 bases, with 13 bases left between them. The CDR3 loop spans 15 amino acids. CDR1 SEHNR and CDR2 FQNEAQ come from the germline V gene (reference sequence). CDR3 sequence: CASSFLTGLTGELFF. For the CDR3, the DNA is TGTGCCAGCAGCTTTCTTACAGGTTTGACCGGGGAGCTGTTTTTT.

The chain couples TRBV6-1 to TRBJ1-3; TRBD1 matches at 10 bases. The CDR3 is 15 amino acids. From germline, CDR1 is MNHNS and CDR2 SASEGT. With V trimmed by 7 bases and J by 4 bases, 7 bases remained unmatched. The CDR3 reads CASTPGQGSGNTIYF. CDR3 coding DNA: TGTGCCAGCACCCCGGGACAGGGGTCCGGAAACACCATATATTTT.

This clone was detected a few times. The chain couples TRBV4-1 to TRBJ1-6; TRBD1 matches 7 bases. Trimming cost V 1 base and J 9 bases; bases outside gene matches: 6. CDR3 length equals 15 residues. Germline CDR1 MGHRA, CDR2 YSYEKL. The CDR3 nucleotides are TGCGCCAGCAGCCAAGGACAGGGATTAACTTCACCCCTCCACTTT. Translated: CASSQGQGLTSPLHF.

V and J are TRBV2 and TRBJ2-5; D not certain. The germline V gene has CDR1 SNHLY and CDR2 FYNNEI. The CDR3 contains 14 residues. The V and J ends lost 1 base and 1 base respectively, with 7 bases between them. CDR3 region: CASSEGRLQETQYF. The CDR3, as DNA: TGTGCCAGCAGTGAAGGGCGACTCCAAGAGACCCAGTACTTC. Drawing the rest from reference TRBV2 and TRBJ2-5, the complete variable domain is EPEVTQTPSHQVTQMGQEVILRCVPISNHLYFYWYRQILGQKVEFLVSFYNNEISEKSEIFDDQFSVERPDGSNFTLKIRSTKLEDSAMYFCASSEGRLQETQYFGPGTRLLVL.

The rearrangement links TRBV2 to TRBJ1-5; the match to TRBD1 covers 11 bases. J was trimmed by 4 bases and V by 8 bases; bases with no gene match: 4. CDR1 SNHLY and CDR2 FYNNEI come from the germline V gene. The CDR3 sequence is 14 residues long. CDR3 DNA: TGTGCCAGCTCGCGGGACAGGGGGAATCAGCCCCAGCATTTT. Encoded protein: CASSRDRGNQPQHF.

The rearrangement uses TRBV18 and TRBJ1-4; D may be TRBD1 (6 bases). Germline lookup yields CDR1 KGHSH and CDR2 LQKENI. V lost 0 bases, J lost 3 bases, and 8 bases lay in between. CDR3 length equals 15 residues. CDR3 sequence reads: CASSPPAGANEKLFF. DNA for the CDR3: TGTGCCAGCTCACCACCGGCAGGGGCTAATGAAAAACTGTTTTTT.

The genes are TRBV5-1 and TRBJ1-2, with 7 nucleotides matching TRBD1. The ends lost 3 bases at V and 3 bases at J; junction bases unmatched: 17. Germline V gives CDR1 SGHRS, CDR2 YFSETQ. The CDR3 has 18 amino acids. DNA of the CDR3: TGCGCCAGCAGCTCGCACCCCCCGGGACAGCCTCCCTACTATGGCTACACCTTC. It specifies CASSSHPPGQPPYYGYTF.

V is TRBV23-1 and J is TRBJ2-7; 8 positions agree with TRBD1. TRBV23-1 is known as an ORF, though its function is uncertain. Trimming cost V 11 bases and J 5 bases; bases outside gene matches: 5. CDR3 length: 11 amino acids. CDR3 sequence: CADGQGDEQYF. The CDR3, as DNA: TGCGCCGACGGACAGGGTGACGAGCAGTACTTC.

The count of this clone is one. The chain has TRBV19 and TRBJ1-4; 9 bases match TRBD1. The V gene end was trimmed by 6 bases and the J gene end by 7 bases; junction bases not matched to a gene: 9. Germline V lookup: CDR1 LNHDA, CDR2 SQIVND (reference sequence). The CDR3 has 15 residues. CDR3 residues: CASRSQGAVGEKLFF. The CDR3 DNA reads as TGTGCCAGTAGATCACAGGGGGCAGTGGGTGAAAAACTGTTTTTT.

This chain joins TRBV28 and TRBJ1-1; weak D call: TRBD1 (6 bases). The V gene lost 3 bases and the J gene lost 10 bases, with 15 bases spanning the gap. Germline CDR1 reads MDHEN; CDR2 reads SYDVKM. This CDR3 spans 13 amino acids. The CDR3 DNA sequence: TGTGCCAGCAGTTTTGAGGGACAACGTAGAGCTTTCTTT. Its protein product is CASSFEGQRRAFF.

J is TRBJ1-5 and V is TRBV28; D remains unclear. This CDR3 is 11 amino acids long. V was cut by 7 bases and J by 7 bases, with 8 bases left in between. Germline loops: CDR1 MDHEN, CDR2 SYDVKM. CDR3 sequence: CASTSGQPQHF. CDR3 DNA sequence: TGTGCCAGCACCTCCGGGCAGCCCCAGCATTTT.

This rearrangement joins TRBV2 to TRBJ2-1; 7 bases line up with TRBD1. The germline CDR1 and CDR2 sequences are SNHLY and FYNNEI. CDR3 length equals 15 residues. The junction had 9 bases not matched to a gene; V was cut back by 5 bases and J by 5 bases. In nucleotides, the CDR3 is TGTGCCAGCAGTTTAGACAGGGTTTGGAACAATGAGCAGTTCTTC. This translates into CASSLDRVWNNEQFF. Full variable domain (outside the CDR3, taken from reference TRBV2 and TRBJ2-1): EPEVTQTPSHQVTQMGQEVILRCVPISNHLYFYWYRQILGQKVEFLVSFYNNEISEKSEIFDDQFSVERPDGSNFTLKIRSTKLEDSAMYFCASSLDRVWNNEQFFGPGTRLTVL.

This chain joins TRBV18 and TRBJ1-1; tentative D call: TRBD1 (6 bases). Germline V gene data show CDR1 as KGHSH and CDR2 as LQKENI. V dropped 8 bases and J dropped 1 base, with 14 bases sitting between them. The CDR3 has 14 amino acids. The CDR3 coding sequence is TGTGCCAGCCGACCGACAGGTACGAACACTGAAGCTTTCTTT. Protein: CASRPTGTNTEAFF.

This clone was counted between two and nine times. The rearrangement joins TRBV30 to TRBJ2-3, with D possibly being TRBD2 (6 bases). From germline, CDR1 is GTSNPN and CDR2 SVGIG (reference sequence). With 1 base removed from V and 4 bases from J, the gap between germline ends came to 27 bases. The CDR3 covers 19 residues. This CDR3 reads CAWSDRLSAGLFRADTQYF. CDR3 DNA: TGTGCCTGGAGTGACCGCCTCTCGGCGGGGCTGTTTCGGGCAGATACGCAGTATTTT.